One sample yielded the 27 T cell receptor beta chains listed below, sequenced in a study of OX40 agonist ivuxolimab in advanced cancers. Libraries were prepared by immunoSEQ multiplex PCR; TCRdb keeps only in-frame clonotypes and omits some of them. The sample records roughly 64,000 clones, roughly 82% being singletons. Source: CD4+ or CD8+ T cells sorted from blood, taken in a trial of the OX40 agonist ivuxolimab. All receptors come from an adult with an advanced solid tumor such as melanoma, head and neck, liver or kidney cancer.

The chain combines TRBV11-2 with TRBJ2-3; TRBD1 or TRBD2 may be the D gene (6 bases each). Deletions cut 1 base from V and 4 bases from J, with 12 bases between. CDR3 size: 15 residues. Germline loops: CDR1 SGHAT, CDR2 FQNNGV. CDR3 loop: CASSLVGGRADTQYF. The DNA for the CDR3 is TGTGCCAGCAGCTTAGTCGGGGGCCGAGCAGATACGCAGTATTTT.

This chain links TRBV7-8 with TRBJ2-1; a possible D gene is TRBD2 (7 bases). V lost 4 bases, J lost 5 bases, and 18 bases lay in between. Germline loops: CDR1 SGHVS, CDR2 FQNEAQ. The CDR3 loop spans 16 amino acids. The CDR3 reads CASSSLRGRGHNEQFF. CDR3 nucleotides: TGTGCCAGCAGCTCTCTTAGGGGGAGGGGCCACAATGAGCAGTTCTTC.

This chain connects TRBV11-3 to TRBJ2-2, with 7 bases lining up with TRBD2. The CDR3 covers 15 residues. Germline-derived CDR1 and CDR2 are SGHNT and YENEEA. The V gene end was trimmed by 5 bases and the J gene end by 4 bases; junction bases not matched to a gene: 7. The CDR3 reads CASSTRGTTTGELFF. For the CDR3, the DNA is TGTGCCAGCAGCACACGGGGGACTACCACCGGGGAGCTGTTTTTT.

The CDR3: CASSYSNPEGSYEQYF. DNA of the CDR3: TGTGCCAGCAGTTACTCGAACCCTGAAGGATCCTACGAGCAGTACTTC. The chain uses TRBV6-5 and TRBJ2-7; D gene uncertain. CDR3 length: 16 amino acids. V was clipped by 0 bases and J by 1 base, with 13 bases between them. Germline V gene sequence: CDR1 MNHEY, CDR2 SVGAGI.

The rearrangement links TRBV7-2 to TRBJ1-3; 7 nucleotides match TRBD1. The CDR3 runs to 14 residues. V was clipped by 6 bases and J by 5 bases; unmatched bases: 7. Germline V lookup: CDR1 SGHTA, CDR2 FQGNSA. The CDR3 nucleotides read TGTGCCAGCAGATCCACAGGGGCGAGAAACACCATATATTTT. This translates into CASRSTGARNTIYF.

The CDR3 region has the DNA TGTGCCAGCAGTTTCCGCGTCGGGGGGCGCGGTCCCTACGAGCAGTACTTC. Protein: CASSFRVGGRGPYEQYF. The chain recombines TRBV27 with TRBJ2-7; D may be TRBD2 (7 bases). This CDR3 contains 17 residues. The germline V gene has CDR1 MNHEY and CDR2 SMNVEV (reference sequence). Deletions cut 3 bases from V and 2 bases from J, with 20 bases between.

The chain employs TRBV29-1 and TRBJ2-1, with D maybe TRBD2 (6 bases). Trimming removed 4 bases at V and 0 bases at J, with 16 bases between. Per germline, CDR1 SQVTM and CDR2 ANQGSEA. This CDR3 region has 16 residues. CDR3 in DNA: TGCAGCGTTGTTTCGGATGACGGGGGCTCCTACAATGAGCAGTTCTTC. As protein: CSVVSDDGGSYNEQFF.

The CDR3 sequence is CASSDWGGRYEQYF. The CDR3 DNA reads as TGTGCCAGCAGTGACTGGGGCGGGAGGTACGAGCAGTACTTC. The V call is TRBV6-4, the J call TRBJ2-7; 8 bases map to TRBD2. V gave up 1 base and J gave up 4 bases; unmatched junction bases: 3. Germline CDR1 is MRHNA and CDR2 is SNTAGT. The CDR3 contains 14 residues.

The chain carries TRBV5-1 and TRBJ1-2; D is undetermined. V lost 0 bases, J lost 5 bases, and 11 bases lay in between. This CDR3 contains 14 residues. Germline CDR1 is SGHRS and CDR2 is YFSETQ. This CDR3 is CASSLGPRIYGYTF. The DNA of the CDR3 is TGCGCCAGCAGCTTGGGACCGAGAATATATGGCTACACCTTC.

The rearrangement joins TRBV11-3 to TRBJ2-5; D tentatively fits TRBD1 or TRBD2 (5 bases each). Trimming took 10 bases from V and 2 from J, leaving 17 bases between them. The length of the CDR3 is 14 residues. From germline, CDR1 is SGHNT and CDR2 YENEEA. The chain's CDR3 is CATSRWGTQETQYF. CDR3 coding DNA: TGTGCCACCTCCCGTTGGGGGACGCAAGAGACCCAGTACTTC.

The chain employs TRBV30 and TRBJ2-3, with 9 bases lining up with TRBD2. Germline trimming cut 3 bases from V and 0 bases from J; bases unmatched to any gene: 4. This CDR3 has 15 residues. Germline V gene data show CDR1 as GTSNPN and CDR2 as SVGIG (reference sequence). CDR3 coding DNA: TGTGCCTGGAGCGCTCTAGCGGGAAGCACAGATACGCAGTATTTT. Translation: CAWSALAGSTDTQYF. Full variable domain (missing parts from reference TRBV30 and TRBJ2-3): SQTIHQWPATLVQPVGSPLSLECTVEGTSNPNLYWYRQAAGRGLQLLFYSVGIGQISSEVPQNLSASRPQDRQFILSSKKLLLSDSGFYLCAWSALAGSTDTQYFGPGTRLTVL.

A few counts support this clone. V usage is TRBV9 and J usage is TRBJ1-3; D unresolved. The CDR3 runs 13 residues. Germline V gene lookup returns CDR1 SGDLS and CDR2 YYNGEE. V was clipped by 2 bases and J by 4 bases, with 7 bases between them. The CDR3 nucleotides are TGTGCCAGCAGCGTGGACGGGGGAAACACCATATATTTT. It codes for CASSVDGGNTIYF.

The count of this clone is one. This sequence joins TRBV19 and TRBJ1-5, with D uncertain. Germline lookup yields CDR1 LNHDA and CDR2 SQIVND (reference sequence). This CDR3 is built from 16 residues. Trimming took 1 base from V and 2 from J, leaving 12 bases between them. Here the CDR3 reads CASSIGRGSGNQPQHF. The CDR3 coding sequence is TGTGCCAGTAGTATAGGTAGAGGGAGTGGCAATCAGCCCCAGCATTTT.

This rearrangement joins TRBV14 to TRBJ2-4; 9 bases are a match to TRBD1. The germline CDR1 and CDR2 sequences are SGHDN and FVKESK. CDR3 length equals 20 residues. V was clipped by 4 bases and J by 0 bases; unmatched bases: 16. The CDR3 is CASSRRTGESSILAKNIQYF. CDR3 sequence (DNA): TGTGCCAGCAGCCGTCGGACAGGGGAATCTTCCATACTAGCCAAAAACATTCAGTACTTC.

This clone has more than one count but fewer than ten. J is TRBJ1-1 and V is TRBV6-4; weak D call: TRBD1 (6 bases). The CDR3 spans 14 residues. Between the trimmed V and J ends, which lost 7 bases and 3 bases, there was a span of 15 bases. Germline lookup yields CDR1 MRHNA and CDR2 SNTAGT. DNA of the CDR3: TGTGCCAGCACGGCTGAACCAGGGGACACTGAAGCTTTCTTT. Translation: CASTAEPGDTEAFF.

This chain joins TRBV7-9 and TRBJ2-5; D might be TRBD2 (5 bases). From germline, CDR1 is SEHNR and CDR2 FQNEAQ (reference sequence). V gave up 5 bases and J gave up 5 bases, with 6 bases separating them. The CDR3 consists of 11 residues. The CDR3 DNA is TGTGCCAGCAGCCGCGGGGAGACCCAGTACTTC. Amino acids: CASSRGETQYF.

This clone has only a few counts. The rearrangement joins TRBV5-1 to TRBJ2-1; TRBD1 agrees at 10 bases. With 3 bases clipped from V and 8 bases from J, the junction kept 8 bases outside the gene matches. This CDR3 has 15 residues. Germline assignment: CDR1 SGHRS and CDR2 YFSETQ. In DNA form, the CDR3 reads TGCGCCAGCAGCTCCCGGGACAGGGGATGGGATGAGCAGTTCTTC. Translation: CASSSRDRGWDEQFF. Together with reference TRBV5-1 and TRBJ2-1, the CDR3 gives the full variable domain: KAGVTQTPRYLIKTRGQQVTLSCSPISGHRSVSWYQQTPGQGLQFLFEYFSETQRNKGNFPGRFSGRQFSNSRSEMNVSTLELGDSALYLCASSSRDRGWDEQFFGPGTRLTVL.

The chain combines TRBV7-3 with TRBJ2-4; no definite D call. The V gene's germline CDR1 is SGHTA and CDR2 FQGTGA. This CDR3 contains 17 residues. Deletions cut 5 bases from V and 1 base from J, with 18 bases between. DNA for the CDR3: TGTGCCAGCAGCACCACGCCGAGACCGGACGCCAAAAACATTCAGTACTTC. It encodes CASSTTPRPDAKNIQYF.

J is TRBJ1-2 and V is TRBV5-1, with a weak D call TRBD1 (6 bases). The CDR3 contains 15 residues. Trimming left V 1 base short and J 8 bases short, with 18 bases between. Germline CDR1 SGHRS, CDR2 YFSETQ. The CDR3 loop reads CASSLPTGNGYGYTF. For the CDR3, the DNA is TGCGCCAGCAGCTTGCCCACAGGGAATGGATACGGCTACACCTTC.

The V call is TRBV6-5, the J call TRBJ1-5; D is unclear. Germline V lookup: CDR1 MNHEY, CDR2 SVGAGI. The CDR3 contains 15 residues. Between the trimmed V and J ends, which lost 7 bases and 5 bases, there was a span of 18 bases. CDR3 DNA: TGTGCCAGCACCCGACATGCAGGAAAAGATCAGCCCCAGCATTTT. Protein: CASTRHAGKDQPQHF.

The gene calls are TRBV11-2 and TRBJ2-1; 12 bases are shared with TRBD2. Trimming cost V 0 bases and J 7 bases; bases outside gene matches: 4. Germline-derived CDR1 and CDR2 are SGHAT and FQNNGV. CDR3 length: 16 residues. The DNA for the CDR3 is TGTGCCAGCAGCTTAGATCTGACTAGCGGGAGAAATGAGCAGTTCTTC. Amino acid sequence: CASSLDLTSGRNEQFF.

The J gene is TRBJ2-7, the V gene TRBV4-1; D unresolved. CDR3 size: 14 residues. The germline V gene encodes CDR1 MGHRA and CDR2 YSYEKL. The V end was cut by 1 base, the J end by 3 bases, with 10 bases between. The CDR3 nucleotides read TGCGCCAGCAGCCAAGGCCTGCTCAGCTACGAGCAGTACTTC. As protein: CASSQGLLSYEQYF.

The DNA of the CDR3 is TGTGCCAGTTCCATCGCCTCGGCAGGGAGGGGCTACACCTTC. Amino acids: CASSIASAGRGYTF. The rearrangement links TRBV19 to TRBJ1-2, with D tentatively TRBD1 (5 bases). The CDR3 has 14 residues. V was clipped by 8 bases and J by 8 bases, with 21 bases between them. The germline V gene encodes CDR1 LNHDA and CDR2 SQIVND (reference sequence). Combining the CDR3 with reference TRBV19 and TRBJ1-2 gives the whole variable domain DGGITQSPKYLFRKEGQNVTLSCEQNLNHDAMYWYRQDPGQGLRLIYYSQIVNDFQKGDIAEGYSVSREKKESFPLTVTSAQKNPTAFYLCASSIASAGRGYTFGSGTRLTVV.

The chain uses TRBV18 and TRBJ1-6; no definite D call. Trimming removed 3 bases at V and 7 bases at J, with 13 bases between. The CDR3 consists of 15 residues. CDR1 and CDR2 from the germline V gene are KGHSH and LQKENI. DNA for the CDR3: TGTGCCAGCTCACCGGAATCCACGGAAAATTCACCCCTCCACTTT. Protein product: CASSPESTENSPLHF. Complete variable domain (other parts from reference TRBV18 and TRBJ1-6): NAGVMQNPRHLVRRRGQEARLRCSPMKGHSHVYWYRQLPEEGLKFMVYLQKENIIDESGMPKERFSAEFPKEGPSILRIQQVVRGDSAAYFCASSPESTENSPLHFGNGTRLTVT.

This clone was seen a handful of times. The rearrangement links TRBV6-5 to TRBJ1-2; possible D gene TRBD1, 5 bases. The CDR3 has 13 amino acids. The V gene's germline CDR1 is MNHEY and CDR2 SVGAGI. Trimming left V 5 bases short and J 7 bases short, with 14 bases between. Here the CDR3 reads CASSPGHSFGYTF. In nucleotides, the CDR3 is TGTGCCAGCAGTCCAGGACATTCATTTGGCTACACCTTC.

V gene TRBV6-5 combines with J gene TRBJ1-2, with D perhaps TRBD1 (5 bases). From germline, CDR1 is MNHEY and CDR2 SVGAGI. The CDR3 has 14 residues. Trimming stripped 0 bases from V and 2 bases from J, with 7 bases between. The CDR3 nucleotides read TGTGCCAGCAGTTACTCGGGGGGGAACTATGGCTACACCTTC. It yields the protein CASSYSGGNYGYTF.

This chain joins TRBV10-2 and TRBJ2-7; D may be TRBD2 (5 bases). CDR1 is WSHSY, CDR2 SAAADI, per germline. Trimming pared 3 bases from V and 8 bases from J, leaving 32 bases between. The CDR3 extends over 19 amino acids. The CDR3 bases are TGCGCCAGCAGTGAAAACGCCTTGTCCGGGCCCGTATCGTACGGGAAGCAGTACTTC. It codes for CASSENALSGPVSYGKQYF.